This TCR beta chain was captured in a study of blood T cell repertoires in COVID-19. Study context: Both acute and convalescent COVID-19 samples were obtained from the United States, Italy and Spain. In each case, the material was cDNA or gDNA derived from T cells, B-cell-depleted T cells, or PBMCs.

The CDR3 is 17 residues long. In germline, CDR1 is MNHEY, CDR2 SMNVEV (reference sequence). J was trimmed by 5 bases and V by 2 bases; bases with no gene match: 14. Authors' processing steps: The assay estimated nucleated cells by amplifying reference gene primers. Sequencing was performed with immunoSEQ multiplex PCR; in TCRdb, only in-frame clones are kept and a portion is missing. The V and J calls and clone size are taken from that table; D and trimming were inferred from the DNA. The top ten hold more than 0.85% of the sample, which has approximately 100,000 clones, just over 90% seen once. This sequence originates from a man in his fifties or sixties with acute or convalescent COVID-19. This chain connects TRBV27 to TRBJ2-7, with TRBD2 identical over 8 bases. Specimen: peripheral blood. The CDR3 region is CASSLTVGSREGDEQYF. CDR3 in DNA: TGTGCCAGCAGTTTAACAGTTGGTAGCCGGGAGGGAGACGAGCAGTACTTC.